The rows below give T cell receptor beta chains drawn from one sample of a study of CD8 T cells in ankylosing spondylitis. Each CDR3 protein is one row after TCRdb ran MiXCR on the 5' RACE reads. The top ten hold 21% of the sample, which has 220,000 or so distinct CDR3 sequences, about 10% seen once. Sequencing was done on a sample of blood, either unsorted or a sorted T cell fraction (not recorded which). These receptors all come from a male donor with ankylosing spondylitis or in good health (not recorded which). The CDR3 runs from the conserved cysteine through the conserved F or W. A D gene is named only where the DNA matches it firmly. Clone size is shown for a subset of rows, as once, few, many or a class of expanded clone.

clone size: many
J gene: TRBJ1-2
D gene: .
V gene: TRBV15
CDR3 protein: CATSRDQGVRGEDGYTF
CDR3 DNA: TGTGCCACCAGCAGAGATCAGGGCGTACGAGGAGAGGATGGCTACACCTTC

clone size: many
J gene: TRBJ2-1
D gene: .
V gene: TRBV7-2
CDR3 protein: CASSLALNNEQFF
CDR3 DNA: TGTGCCAGCAGCTTAGCTCTGAACAATGAGCAGTTCTTC

clone size: few
J gene: TRBJ2-1
D gene: .
V gene: TRBV24-1
CDR3 protein: CATSPTLSSYNEQFF
CDR3 DNA: TGTGCCACCAGTCCTACTTTAAGCTCCTACAATGAGCAGTTCTTC

clone size: .
J gene: TRBJ2-7
D gene: TRBD2
V gene: TRBV9
CDR3 protein: CASSAGGAPYEQYF
CDR3 DNA: TGTGCCAGCAGCGCCGGGGGGGCACCCTACGAGCAGTACTTC

clone size: many
J gene: TRBJ1-4
D gene: .
V gene: TRBV29-1
CDR3 protein: CSVGGIGTNEKLFF
CDR3 DNA: TGCAGCGTCGGCGGTATCGGAACTAATGAAAAACTGTTTTTT

clone size: many
J gene: TRBJ1-1
D gene: .
V gene: TRBV30
CDR3 protein: CAWSGRRNAEAFF
CDR3 DNA: TGTGCCTGGAGCGGACGGCGAAACGCTGAAGCTTTCTTT

clone size: many
J gene: TRBJ2-1
D gene: .
V gene: TRBV5-1
CDR3 protein: CASSLTRAGGPTANEQFF
CDR3 DNA: TGCGCCAGCAGCTTGACGAGGGCCGGGGGGCCAACGGCCAATGAGCAGTTCTTC

clone size: few
J gene: TRBJ1-5
D gene: .
V gene: TRBV5-1
CDR3 protein: CASSLDNGNQPQHF
CDR3 DNA: TGCGCCAGCAGCTTGGACAATGGCAATCAGCCCCAGCATTTT

clone size: few
J gene: TRBJ1-2
D gene: .
V gene: TRBV5-1
CDR3 protein: CASSPVDTTGGYTF
CDR3 DNA: TGCGCCAGCAGCCCGGTGGATACCACGGGTGGCTACACCTTC

clone size: many
J gene: TRBJ1-1
D gene: .
V gene: TRBV27
CDR3 protein: CASSRSGTERTEAFF
CDR3 DNA: TGTGCCAGCAGTCGATCCGGGACGGAAAGGACTGAAGCTTTCTTT

clone size: .
J gene: TRBJ2-1
D gene: .
V gene: TRBV3-1
CDR3 protein: CASSSRLQSGNEQFF
CDR3 DNA: TGTGCCAGCAGCTCCCGTCTACAGAGCGGCAATGAGCAGTTCTTC

clone size: .
J gene: TRBJ2-1
D gene: .
V gene: TRBV7-9
CDR3 protein: CASSRLLLEQFF
CDR3 DNA: TGTGCCAGCAGCAGACTGCTGCTTGAGCAGTTCTTC

clone size: many
J gene: TRBJ1-1
D gene: .
V gene: TRBV6-5
CDR3 protein: CASSYSRDEAFF
CDR3 DNA: TGTGCCAGCAGTTACTCGCGGGACGAAGCTTTCTTT

clone size: many
J gene: TRBJ2-3
D gene: TRBD2
V gene: TRBV5-1
CDR3 protein: CASSLDRAGGTDTQYF
CDR3 DNA: TGCGCCAGCAGCTTGGACCGAGCGGGGGGCACAGATACGCAGTATTTT

clone size: .
J gene: TRBJ1-3
D gene: TRBD1
V gene: TRBV15
CDR3 protein: CATSPGGSSGNTIYF
CDR3 DNA: TGTGCCACCAGCCCAGGGGGTAGCTCTGGAAACACCATATATTTT

clone size: .
J gene: TRBJ2-7
D gene: .
V gene: TRBV5-4
CDR3 protein: CASSLGFLNYEQYF
CDR3 DNA: TGTGCCAGCAGCTTGGGGTTCCTGAACTACGAGCAGTACTTC

clone size: many
J gene: TRBJ2-1
D gene: .
V gene: TRBV3-1
CDR3 protein: CASSQDTGRNEQFF
CDR3 DNA: TGTGCCAGCAGCCAAGATACAGGAAGGAATGAGCAGTTCTTC

clone size: .
J gene: TRBJ2-6
D gene: TRBD1
V gene: TRBV20-1
CDR3 protein: CSARDRGRGGANVLTF
CDR3 DNA: TGCAGTGCTAGGGACAGGGGGCGGGGTGGGGCCAACGTCCTGACTTTC

clone size: many
J gene: TRBJ2-7
D gene: TRBD1
V gene: TRBV6-5
CDR3 protein: CASSYEPGQGVYEQYF
CDR3 DNA: TGTGCCAGCAGTTACGAGCCGGGACAGGGGGTATACGAGCAGTACTTC

clone size: many
J gene: TRBJ1-2
D gene: .
V gene: TRBV20-1
CDR3 protein: CSARALGGGYGYTF
CDR3 DNA: TGCAGTGCTAGAGCCCTGGGGGGTGGCTATGGCTACACCTTC

clone size: many
J gene: TRBJ2-7
D gene: .
V gene: TRBV12-3/TRBV12-4
CDR3 protein: CASSLRSGKVGEQYF
CDR3 DNA: TGTGCCAGCAGTTTAAGGTCCGGGAAGGTAGGCGAGCAGTACTTC

clone size: .
J gene: TRBJ1-4
D gene: TRBD1
V gene: TRBV6-5
CDR3 protein: CASSSPGQGNEKLFF
CDR3 DNA: TGTGCCAGCAGTTCTCCGGGACAGGGTAATGAAAAACTGTTTTTT

clone size: .
J gene: TRBJ1-1
D gene: .
V gene: TRBV20-1
CDR3 protein: CSARVWGNTEAFF
CDR3 DNA: TGCAGTGCTAGAGTGTGGGGGAACACTGAAGCTTTCTTT

clone size: many
J gene: TRBJ2-7
D gene: .
V gene: TRBV7-3
CDR3 protein: CASSLNGRGLYEQYF
CDR3 DNA: TGTGCCAGCAGCTTAAATGGTAGGGGACTCTACGAGCAGTACTTC

clone size: many
J gene: TRBJ1-5
D gene: .
V gene: TRBV12-3/TRBV12-4
CDR3 protein: CASSPGRNNQPQHF
CDR3 DNA: TGTGCCAGCAGCCCGGGACGGAACAATCAGCCCCAGCATTTT

clone size: many
J gene: TRBJ2-5
D gene: .
V gene: TRBV29-1
CDR3 protein: CSVGLVRETQYF
CDR3 DNA: TGCAGCGTTGGACTAGTCCGAGAGACCCAGTACTTC

clone size: few
J gene: TRBJ2-5
D gene: TRBD2
V gene: TRBV5-1
CDR3 protein: CASSTGTTKETQYF
CDR3 DNA: TGCGCCAGCAGTACCGGGACTACAAAAGAGACCCAGTACTTC

clone size: many
J gene: TRBJ2-3
D gene: TRBD2
V gene: TRBV27
CDR3 protein: CASLDSGGDTQYF
CDR3 DNA: TGTGCCAGCCTAGATAGCGGGGGGGATACGCAGTATTTT

clone size: many
J gene: TRBJ2-3
D gene: .
V gene: TRBV5-1
CDR3 protein: CASRFDPSTDTQYF
CDR3 DNA: TGCGCCAGCCGTTTCGACCCTAGCACAGATACGCAGTATTTT

clone size: few
J gene: TRBJ1-2
D gene: .
V gene: TRBV30
CDR3 protein: CARENRDGYTF
CDR3 DNA: TGTGCCAGAGAGAACAGGGATGGCTACACCTTC

clone size: .
J gene: TRBJ2-2
D gene: .
V gene: TRBV6-6
CDR3 protein: CASTGANTGELFF
CDR3 DNA: TGTGCCAGCACAGGCGCGAACACCGGGGAGCTGTTTTTT

clone size: .
J gene: TRBJ2-3
D gene: TRBD2
V gene: TRBV5-1
CDR3 protein: CASSPGGATVADTQYF
CDR3 DNA: TGCGCCAGCAGCCCCGGGGGGGCCACTGTCGCAGATACGCAGTATTTT

clone size: .
J gene: TRBJ2-5
D gene: TRBD2
V gene: TRBV14
CDR3 protein: CASSQRVAGTDLQETQYF
CDR3 DNA: TGTGCCAGCAGCCAACGGGTAGCGGGGACCGACTTACAAGAGACCCAGTACTTC

clone size: many
J gene: TRBJ2-5
D gene: .
V gene: TRBV6-5
CDR3 protein: CASSYSETQYF
CDR3 DNA: TGTGCCAGCAGTTACAGTGAGACCCAGTACTTC

clone size: many
J gene: TRBJ2-7
D gene: TRBD1
V gene: TRBV10-3
CDR3 protein: CAISEPTGEHNYEQYF
CDR3 DNA: TGTGCCATCAGTGAGCCGACAGGGGAACACAACTACGAGCAGTACTTC

clone size: many
J gene: TRBJ2-3
D gene: .
V gene: TRBV10-3
CDR3 protein: CAISETPSSSTDTQYF
CDR3 DNA: TGTGCCATCAGTGAAACCCCCAGCTCTAGCACAGATACGCAGTATTTT

clone size: many
J gene: TRBJ1-2
D gene: .
V gene: TRBV27
CDR3 protein: CASSLYLDGANYGYTF
CDR3 DNA: TGTGCCAGCAGTTTGTACCTGGACGGAGCTAACTATGGCTACACCTTC

clone size: .
J gene: TRBJ2-1
D gene: TRBD1
V gene: TRBV18
CDR3 protein: CASLGQGDNEQFF
CDR3 DNA: TGTGCCAGCTTGGGACAGGGAGACAATGAGCAGTTCTTC

clone size: many
J gene: TRBJ2-6
D gene: .
V gene: TRBV3-1
CDR3 protein: CASSQVRTPGANVLTF
CDR3 DNA: TGTGCCAGCAGCCAAGTAAGGACTCCAGGGGCCAACGTCCTGACTTTC

clone size: few
J gene: TRBJ2-7
D gene: TRBD2
V gene: TRBV30
CDR3 protein: CAWSEMREGEQYF
CDR3 DNA: TGTGCCTGGAGTGAGATGAGGGAGGGCGAGCAGTACTTC

clone size: .
J gene: TRBJ2-3
D gene: .
V gene: TRBV18
CDR3 protein: CASSPEENTDTQYF
CDR3 DNA: TGTGCCAGCTCACCCGAGGAAAACACAGATACGCAGTATTTT

clone size: many
J gene: TRBJ2-7
D gene: .
V gene: TRBV11-2
CDR3 protein: CASSFDRSQFSYEQYF
CDR3 DNA: TGTGCCAGCAGCTTCGACAGGTCCCAATTCTCCTACGAGCAGTACTTC

clone size: many
J gene: TRBJ2-5
D gene: .
V gene: TRBV14
CDR3 protein: CASSHEDLVGETQYF
CDR3 DNA: TGTGCCAGCAGCCATGAAGATTTGGTCGGCGAGACCCAGTACTTC

clone size: many
J gene: TRBJ1-6
D gene: .
V gene: TRBV7-2
CDR3 protein: CASSLAGDYSPLHF
CDR3 DNA: TGTGCCAGCAGCTTAGCCGGGGATTACTCACCCCTCCACTTT

clone size: many
J gene: TRBJ1-2
D gene: .
V gene: TRBV21-1
CDR3 protein: CASSGTTDSGYGYTF
CDR3 DNA: TGTGCCAGCAGCGGAACGACAGATTCGGGCTATGGCTACACCTTC